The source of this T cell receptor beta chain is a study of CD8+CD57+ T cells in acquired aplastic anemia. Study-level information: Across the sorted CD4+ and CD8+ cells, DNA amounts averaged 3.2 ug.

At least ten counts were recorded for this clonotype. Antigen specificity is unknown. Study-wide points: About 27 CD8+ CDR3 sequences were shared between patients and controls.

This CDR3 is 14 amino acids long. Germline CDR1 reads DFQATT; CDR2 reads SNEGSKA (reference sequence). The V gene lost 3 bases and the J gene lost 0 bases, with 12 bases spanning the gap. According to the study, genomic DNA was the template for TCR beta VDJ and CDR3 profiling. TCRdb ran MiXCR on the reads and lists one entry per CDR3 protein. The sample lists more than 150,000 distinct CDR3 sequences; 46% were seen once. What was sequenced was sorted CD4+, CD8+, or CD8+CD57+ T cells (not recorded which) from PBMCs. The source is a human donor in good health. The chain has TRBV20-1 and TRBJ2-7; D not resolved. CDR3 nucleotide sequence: TGCAGTGCTAGCCCCAACCGGGTCTCCTACGAGCAGTACTTC. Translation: CSASPNRVSYEQYF.